The sample holds many counts of the clone carrying this TCR beta chain. Its target is unknown. The sample originates from a study of T cells in Graves' hyperthyroidism and ophthalmopathy. Study background: Blood from the periphery was taken at initial diagnosis, before any treatment. Notes on the study in general: Blood also contained most expanded thyroid clonotypes above 0.001.

With V trimmed by 5 bases and J by 4 bases, 10 bases remained unmatched. The CDR3 covers 17 residues. The germline CDR1 and CDR2 sequences are SGHTA and FQGNSA. Amplified TCR beta CDR3 regions derived from RNA transcripts. Using the HTBI primer set, a first-round RT-PCR was run on the TCR CDR3. A single record per CDR3 protein comes from TCRdb applying MiXCR to the multiplex PCR reads. The data hold more than 600,000 distinct CDR3 sequences, with approximately 16% observed a single time. Patients aged 18 to 65 with hyperthyroidism were newly diagnosed, with duration under 2 months. Uncontrolled infections, other autoimmune diseases, pregnancy or lactation led to exclusion of patients.

Sample: blood. The J gene is TRBJ2-1, the V gene TRBV7-2; 11 bases match TRBD2. This receptor was taken from a man aged 18 to 35 with Graves' hyperthyroidism. CDR3 in amino acids: CASSPKPGLAVYNEQFF. CDR3 DNA sequence: TGTGCCAGCAGCCCCAAACCGGGACTAGCGGTTTACAATGAGCAGTTCTTC.